A single sample is the source of the 30 T cell receptor beta chains below, sequenced in a study of regulatory T cells in long-lasting Graves disease. The time point is: newly diagnosed GD, antithyroid drugs for less than 3 months. PBMC-extracted RNA yielded the TCR library. According to the study, TCR beta libraries were built with iRepertoire HTBI primers and CDR3-region Arm-PCR. Via MiXCR, TCRdb re-called the multiplex PCR reads, giving one row per CDR3 protein. Of 620,000 or so distinct CDR3 sequences listed, approximately 15% are singletons. Another study also made use of these data, one on T cells in Graves' hyperthyroidism and ophthalmopathy.

The source was peripheral blood mononuclear cells (PBMCs), collected at new diagnosis, from a patient treated with antithyroid drugs. The receptors shown here come from a woman under 40 with Graves disease.

The rearrangement joins TRBV11-2 to TRBJ2-7; possible D gene TRBD2, 7 bases. V was trimmed by 2 bases and J by 5 bases, leaving 28 bases between them. Germline CDR1 SGHAT, CDR2 FQNNGV. CDR3 length: 19 residues. CDR3 amino acids: CASSLRPAGAGVRAHEQYF. The CDR3 nucleotides read TGTGCCAGCAGCTTAAGGCCCGCAGGGGCGGGGGTCAGGGCCCACGAGCAGTACTTC.

In this sample, this clonotype turned up a few times. The rearrangement joins TRBV18 to TRBJ2-7; 7 nucleotides align to TRBD1. The V segment lost 5 bases and the J segment 0 bases; nucleotides outside the gene matches: 7. This CDR3 is built from 15 residues. CDR1 and CDR2 from the germline V gene are KGHSH and LQKENI. CDR3: CASSNRGGASYEQYF. The CDR3 nucleotides are TGTGCCAGCTCAAACAGGGGTGGGGCCTCCTACGAGCAGTACTTC. Complete variable domain (other parts from reference TRBV18 and TRBJ2-7): NAGVMQNPRHLVRRRGQEARLRCSPMKGHSHVYWYRQLPEEGLKFMVYLQKENIIDESGMPKERFSAEFPKEGPSILRIQQVVRGDSAAYFCASSNRGGASYEQYFGPGTRLTVT.

This clonotype turned up a few times. The chain combines TRBV28 with TRBJ2-1; TRBD2 matches at 7 bases. The V gene end was trimmed by 8 bases and the J gene end by 2 bases; junction bases not matched to a gene: 9. Germline V gene lookup returns CDR1 MDHEN and CDR2 SYDVKM. The CDR3 runs to 15 residues. CDR3 loop: CASGRGGVPYNEQFF. CDR3 bases: TGTGCCAGCGGGAGGGGCGGGGTCCCCTACAATGAGCAGTTCTTC.

This clonotype showed up many times. This chain joins TRBV6-2 or TRBV6-3 and TRBJ2-7; 8 positions agree with TRBD1. J lost 3 bases, V lost 2 bases, and 3 bases had no gene match. The CDR3 consists of 14 residues. Germline CDR1 is MNHEY and CDR2 is SVGEGT. The CDR3 coding sequence is TGTGCCAGCAGTTACGAGGGGACAGGCTACGAGCAGTACTTC. Its protein product is CASSYEGTGYEQYF.

This clonotype was observed a few times. The gene calls are TRBV14 and TRBJ1-1; perhaps TRBD1 as D (6 bases). The CDR3 is 12 amino acids. The V and J ends lost 3 bases and 14 bases respectively, with 16 bases between them. Germline-derived CDR1 and CDR2 are SGHDN and FVKESK. CDR3 coding DNA: TGTGCCAGCAGCCACTACAGGGTGAAGCTGTTCTTT. This codes for CASSHYRVKLFF.

With respect to this clonotype: A single base separates this from a much larger clone, so it may be a read error. The J gene is TRBJ2-1, the V gene TRBV28, with D maybe TRBD1 (5 bases). Germline V gene data show CDR1 as MDHEN and CDR2 as SYDVKM. The CDR3 spans 15 residues. V lost 8 bases, J lost 0 bases, and 14 bases lay in between. In DNA form, the CDR3 reads TGTGCCAGCTTCGCCAGGGCGAGCTCCTACAATGAGCAGTTCTTC. Protein sequence: CASFARASSYNEQFF.

The CDR3 bases are TGTGCCAGCAGCCCAGCCCGGGGATACAGCTACGAGCAGTACTTC. This sequence encodes CASSPARGYSYEQYF. The chain links TRBV5-6 to TRBJ2-7, with D perhaps TRBD2 (5 bases). V lost 4 bases, J lost 3 bases, and 17 bases lay in between. There are 15 residues in the CDR3. The germline V gene encodes CDR1 SGHDT and CDR2 YYEEEE. The whole variable domain, remainder taken from reference TRBV5-6 and TRBJ2-7, is DAGVTQSPTHLIKTRGQQVTLRCSPKSGHDTVSWYQQALGQGPQFIFQYYEEEERQRGNFPDRFSGHQFPNYSSELNVNALLLGDSALYLCASSPARGYSYEQYFGPGTRLTVT.

This clonotype was seen many times. The V gene is TRBV6-2 or TRBV6-3, the J gene TRBJ2-5; 10 nucleotides line up with TRBD2. The CDR3 sequence is 15 residues long. V trimming: 7 bases; J trimming: 2 bases; junction bases outside the gene matches: 7. CDR1 and CDR2 (germline): MNHEY, SVGEGT. The CDR3 loop is CASKTLAGVQETQYF. The CDR3, as DNA: TGTGCCAGCAAGACCCTAGCGGGAGTACAAGAGACCCAGTACTTC.

The sample holds many counts of this clonotype. The V gene is TRBV28, the J gene TRBJ1-2; unclear D gene. Per the germline V gene, CDR1 is MDHEN and CDR2 is SYDVKM. V lost 8 bases, J lost 4 bases, and 35 bases lay in between. This CDR3 comprises 20 residues. The CDR3 DNA reads as TGTGCCAGCCTAAATATCAGAAAAGACTTACAGCCACAGTTGGGCTATGGCTACACCTTC. It is translated as CASLNIRKDLQPQLGYGYTF.

The chain couples TRBV19 to TRBJ1-6; 7 bases match TRBD1. The CDR3 extends over 14 amino acids. Germline CDR1 reads LNHDA; CDR2 reads SQIVND (reference sequence). The V gene end was trimmed by 5 bases and the J gene end by 10 bases; junction bases not matched to a gene: 8. DNA of the CDR3: TGTGCCAGTAGTCCTCGGACAGGACCGTCACCCCTCCACTTT. Amino acid sequence: CASSPRTGPSPLHF. The full variable domain, in which reference TRBV19 and TRBJ1-6 provide the parts outside the CDR3, is DGGITQSPKYLFRKEGQNVTLSCEQNLNHDAMYWYRQDPGQGLRLIYYSQIVNDFQKGDIAEGYSVSREKKESFPLTVTSAQKNPTAFYLCASSPRTGPSPLHFGNGTRLTVT.

V is TRBV10-3 and J is TRBJ2-2; 9 bases are shared with TRBD1. The germline gives CDR1 ENHRY, CDR2 SYGVKD. V lost 5 bases, J lost 7 bases, and 8 bases stayed unmatched. This CDR3 region has 15 residues. The CDR3 reads CAISPGTGSVGELFF. CDR3 in DNA: TGTGCCATCAGTCCCGGGACAGGGTCGGTCGGGGAGCTGTTTTTT.

This clonotype was seen a few times. The chain has TRBV5-6 and TRBJ1-5; possibly TRBD1 for D (6 bases). Trimming removed 3 bases at V and 5 bases at J, with 15 bases between. The CDR3 contains 15 residues. Germline CDR1 SGHDT, CDR2 YYEEEE. As DNA, the CDR3 is TGTGCCAGCAGCTACCGACAGGTCCGGGATCAGCCCCAGCATTTT. Its protein product is CASSYRQVRDQPQHF.

V usage is TRBV5-1 and J usage is TRBJ1-4, with no clear D. CDR1 and CDR2 from the germline V gene are SGHRS and YFSETQ. The CDR3 extends over 16 amino acids. Trimming removed 5 bases from V and 4 bases from J, with 18 bases in between. The CDR3 loop is CASSFLGAANNEKLFF. CDR3 nucleotides: TGCGCCAGCAGTTTTTTAGGAGCGGCTAATAATGAAAAACTGTTTTTT. The variable domain in full, completed from reference TRBV5-1 and TRBJ1-4, reads KAGVTQTPRYLIKTRGQQVTLSCSPISGHRSVSWYQQTPGQGLQFLFEYFSETQRNKGNFPGRFSGRQFSNSRSEMNVSTLELGDSALYLCASSFLGAANNEKLFFGSGTQLSVL.

This clonotype was found many times. V gene TRBV2 combines with J gene TRBJ1-5; tentative D call: TRBD1 (5 bases). Between the trimmed V and J ends, which lost 5 bases and 0 bases, there was a span of 14 bases. CDR1 and CDR2 from the germline V gene are SNHLY and FYNNEI. The CDR3 spans 16 residues. Written as DNA, the CDR3 is TGTGCCAGCAGTTTGGAGGGGATGAATAGCAATCAGCCCCAGCATTTT. Translating gives CASSLEGMNSNQPQHF.

This clonotype showed up just a few times. A read error may explain this, as a much larger clone is one base away. V usage is TRBV6-2 or TRBV6-3 and J usage is TRBJ1-2; weak D call: TRBD1 (5 bases). The CDR3 is made up of 14 amino acids. Germline CDR1 MNHEY, CDR2 SVGEGT. The CDR3 reads CASGYQGVGYGYTF. For the CDR3, the DNA is TGTGCCAGCGGTTACCAGGGTGTAGGCTATGGCTACACCTTC.

There are many counts of this clonotype. CDR3 in DNA: TGTGCCAGCAAATCCGGGACCAGGAGGGGCAATGAGCAGTTCTTC. It is translated as CASKSGTRRGNEQFF. The J gene is TRBJ2-1, the V gene TRBV5-6; possibly TRBD2 for D (6 bases). The CDR3 length is 15 residues. V was clipped by 6 bases and J by 6 bases, with 19 bases between them. The germline CDR1 and CDR2 sequences are SGHDT and YYEEEE.

As concerns this clonotype: A much larger clone differs from this one at a single base, so this may be a read error. The CDR3 nucleotides are TGTGCCAGCAGCCCCCACGCTAGCGCTAATAGGCAGTACTTC. Translating it yields CASSPHASANRQYF. The rearrangement uses TRBV12-3 or TRBV12-4 and TRBJ2-3; tentative D call: TRBD2 (6 bases). The better agreement between TRBJ2-7 and the DNA end casts doubt on the J call. This CDR3 comprises 14 residues.

The chain recombines TRBV24-1 with TRBJ1-3; no clear D. The germline gives CDR1 KGHDR, CDR2 SFDVKD. Trimming removed 2 bases at V and 0 bases at J, with 16 bases between. The CDR3 is 18 amino acids. The CDR3 DNA reads TGTGCCACCAGTGATTCCCCGGGGTCTGCCAGCTCTGGAAACACCATATATTTT. It encodes CATSDSPGSASSGNTIYF.

This rearrangement joins TRBV6-9 to TRBJ2-1; the D is unclear. Trimming removed 3 bases from V and 5 bases from J, with 11 bases in between. The CDR3 runs 14 residues. Germline-derived CDR1 and CDR2 are MNHGY and SVAAGI. This chain's CDR3 is CASSYSSNHNEQFF. The CDR3 bases are TGTGCCAGCAGTTACAGTAGTAACCACAATGAGCAGTTCTTC.

This clonotype was recorded many times. The chain uses TRBV28 and TRBJ2-7, with TRBD2 matching 8 bases. This CDR3 is 18 amino acids long. Germline CDR1 MDHEN, CDR2 SYDVKM. After removal of 3 bases from V and 0 bases from J, the junction contained 13 bases not matched to a gene. The CDR3 DNA sequence: TGTGCCAGCAGTTTGGATTTCGGCGGGAGGAAAGCCTCCTACGAGCAGTACTTC. This translates into CASSLDFGGRKASYEQYF.

This clonotype was detected a few times. The V gene is TRBV27, the J gene TRBJ1-6, with D possibly matching TRBD1 (5 bases). The V end lost 6 bases, the J end lost 3 bases, and 9 bases lay between the germline ends. The CDR3 contains 14 residues. Germline V gives CDR1 MNHEY, CDR2 SMNVEV (reference sequence). CDR3 sequence: CASRQEFYNSPLHF. The DNA of the CDR3 is TGTGCCAGCAGACAGGAATTCTATAATTCACCCCTCCACTTT.

This clonotype was counted ten times or more. The genes are TRBV6-1 and TRBJ1-4; 8 bases align to TRBD1. The germline V gene encodes CDR1 MNHNS and CDR2 SASEGT. This CDR3 is built from 14 residues. Unmatched junction bases numbered 5, after V lost 6 bases and J lost 5 bases. CDR3 DNA: TGTGCCAGCAGCACAGGGGGAACAAATGAAAAACTGTTTTTT. Translating it yields CASSTGGTNEKLFF.

This clonotype was seen repeatedly, ten times or more. V is TRBV6-5 and J is TRBJ1-2; no firm D call. The ends were cut back, 3 bases at V and 6 bases at J, with 11 bases in the middle. This CDR3 is built from 13 residues. The V gene's germline CDR1 is MNHEY and CDR2 SVGAGI. CDR3 region: CASSYGSRNGYTF. In DNA form, the CDR3 reads TGTGCCAGCAGTTATGGATCGCGGAATGGCTACACCTTC.

The chain employs TRBV20-1 and TRBJ1-4; D may be TRBD1 (5 bases). The CDR3 sequence is 15 residues long. Germline loops: CDR1 DFQATT, CDR2 SNEGSKA (reference sequence). Trimming stripped 8 bases from V and 7 bases from J, with 23 bases between. The CDR3 DNA is TGCAGTTCTTTGGGGGACCCCCAATCGGGTGAAAAACTGTTTTTT. Amino acids: CSSLGDPQSGEKLFF.

In its sample, this clonotype was seen a few times. This chain joins TRBV7-9 and TRBJ2-3, with D perhaps TRBD1 (5 bases). Germline V CDR1 and CDR2: SEHNR, FQNEAQ (reference sequence). The CDR3 has 15 residues. V lost 3 bases and J lost 3, with 13 bases in between. The CDR3 sequence is CASSFWGSPTDTQYF. The CDR3 DNA follows: TGTGCCAGCAGCTTTTGGGGCAGTCCGACAGATACGCAGTATTTT.

This clonotype was recorded at least ten times. The junction departs from germline at one end; a sequencing error may be responsible. This sequence joins TRBV28 and TRBJ2-3, with TRBD2 matching over 9 bases. The CDR3 consists of 14 residues. CDR1 and CDR2 (germline): MDHEN, SYDVKM. The CDR3 DNA follows: TGTGCCGGCAGCGGGAGGTCGGGCACAGATACGCAGTATTTT. Its protein is CAGSGRSGTDTQYF.

This clonotype was picked up many times. The chain recombines TRBV7-2 with TRBJ2-7; 7 nucleotides match TRBD2. The CDR3 has 15 residues. Trimming at V came to 5 bases and at J to 0 bases, leaving 7 bases not matched to a gene. Germline V gene lookup returns CDR1 SGHTA and CDR2 FQGNSA. The CDR3 DNA reads TGTGCCAGCAGCCTCCGACTAGCAAGCTCCTACGAGCAGTACTTC. It specifies CASSLRLASSYEQYF.

The rearrangement links TRBV28 to TRBJ1-3; D possibly corresponds to TRBD1 (5 bases). The ends were cut back, 6 bases at V and 8 bases at J, with 17 bases in the middle. CDR3 length: 14 residues. Germline V gene lookup returns CDR1 MDHEN and CDR2 SYDVKM. The CDR3 reads CASRNQGTGDTIYF. CDR3 bases: TGTGCCAGCAGAAATCAGGGTACCGGGGACACCATATATTTT.

Worth noting for this clonotype: A much larger clone lies a single base off, so this may be a read error. The chain employs TRBV7-9 and TRBJ1-1; tentatively, D is TRBD1 (5 bases). There are 15 residues in the CDR3. Germline V gene lookup returns CDR1 SEHNR and CDR2 FQNEAQ (reference sequence). Trimming cost V 7 bases and J 3 bases, with 18 bases left between them. Here the CDR3 reads CASTFRGFGDTEAFF. CDR3 DNA sequence: TGTGCCAGCACCTTCCGGGGCTTCGGGGACACTGAAGCTTTCTTT.

This clonotype was observed many times. The chain couples TRBV27 to TRBJ2-7, with D perhaps matching TRBD1 (6 bases). Per the germline V gene, CDR1 is MNHEY and CDR2 is SMNVEV (reference sequence). V was shortened by 5 bases and J by 3 bases, with 17 bases between the two germline ends. CDR3 length equals 15 residues. CDR3 DNA: TGTGCCAGCAGTAGACAGGCATCCCCGGGCTACGAGCAGTACTTC. Translated, it gives CASSRQASPGYEQYF.